This T cell receptor beta chain originates from a study of T cells after yellow fever vaccination. General study results and limits: Primary-vaccination clones mostly resurfaced post-booster (nearly 97% CD4, about 87% CD8). A weaker secondary response peaked on day 5, the primary on day 15.

TCRdb re-called the 5' RACE reads with MiXCR, one entry per CDR3 protein. This table has around 350,000 distinct CDR3 sequences, roughly 12% appearing once. Concerning this clonotype: What it binds is not known.

CDR1 is SGHTA, CDR2 FQGNSA, per germline. This CDR3 contains 14 residues. Trimming removed 1 base at V and 9 bases at J, with 16 bases between. This rearrangement joins TRBV7-2 to TRBJ2-7; D could derive from TRBD1 or TRBD2 (5 bases each). The source was PBMCs, collected on the day of the first yellow fever vaccination. This clonotype was obtained from a man between 18 and 35 years old who received the YFV17D yellow fever vaccine. This chain's CDR3 is CASSLVGDRSRQYF. As DNA, the CDR3 is TGTGCCAGCAGCTTAGTCGGGGACCGCTCGCGGCAGTACTTC.